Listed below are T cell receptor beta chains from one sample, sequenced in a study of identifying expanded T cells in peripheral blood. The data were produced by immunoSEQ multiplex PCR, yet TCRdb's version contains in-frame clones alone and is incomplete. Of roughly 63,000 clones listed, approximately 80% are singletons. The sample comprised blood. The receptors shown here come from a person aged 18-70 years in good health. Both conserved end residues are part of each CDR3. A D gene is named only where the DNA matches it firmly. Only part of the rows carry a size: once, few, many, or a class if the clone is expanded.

CASSEETGQPQHF TGTGCCAGCAGTGAAGAAACGGGCCAGCCCCAGCATTTT NA TRBJ1-5 TRBV2 NA
CSVGTGGYNEQFF TGCAGCGTCGGGACAGGGGGCTACAATGAGCAGTTCTTC TRBD1 TRBJ2-1 TRBV29-1 NA
CAWSKGQWGRGTEAFF TGTGCCTGGAGTAAGGGTCAGTGGGGCAGAGGGACTGAAGCTTTCTTT NA TRBJ1-1 TRBV30 NA
CASRWTSGSPAYNEQFF TGCGCCAGCCGCTGGACTAGCGGGAGTCCGGCCTACAATGAGCAGTTCTTC TRBD2 TRBJ2-1 TRBV5-1 few
CASSRQLVGGPYNEQFF TGTGCCAGCAGCCGTCAACTCGTCGGGGGCCCCTACAATGAGCAGTTCTTC NA TRBJ2-1 TRBV7-6 NA
CASSYRGGATDTQYF TGTGCCAGCAGTTACCGCGGGGGGGCCACAGATACGCAGTATTTT TRBD2 TRBJ2-3 TRBV6-5 NA
CASSPSGQNYGYTF TGTGCCAGCAGTCCGTCGGGACAAAACTATGGCTACACCTTC NA TRBJ1-2 TRBV28 NA
CASSLKQGNTEAFF TGTGCCAGCAGCTTAAAACAGGGCAACACTGAAGCTTTCTTT NA TRBJ1-1 TRBV7-6 NA
CASSYEGQVTGELFF TGTGCCAGCAGTTATGAGGGGCAAGTCACCGGGGAGCTGTTTTTT NA TRBJ2-2 TRBV6-5 NA
CASSELQGGNTEAFF TGTGCCAGCAGTGAATTGCAGGGGGGGAACACTGAAGCTTTCTTT TRBD1 TRBJ1-1 TRBV25-1 few
CASSLDFSGELFF TGTGCCAGCAGCTTAGATTTTAGCGGGGAGTTGTTTTTT TRBD2 TRBJ2-2 TRBV11-3 NA
CASSYLGTDNEQFF TGTGCCAGCAGTTACCTCGGGACAGACAATGAGCAGTTCTTC TRBD1 TRBJ2-1 TRBV6-5 NA
CATGGLDTQYF TGTGCCACGGGGGGGCTGGATACGCAGTATTTT TRBD2 TRBJ2-3 TRBV19 NA
CASNPRRGPNSPLHF TGTGCCAGCAACCCACGCAGGGGTCCAAATTCACCCCTCCACTTT NA TRBJ1-6 TRBV6-1 NA
CASSQDVGSTQQSFYEQYF TGTGCCAGCAGCCAAGATGTGGGCTCCACACAACAAAGCTTCTACGAGCAGTACTTC NA TRBJ2-7 TRBV14 NA
CASKDSGWDEKLFF TGTGCCAGCAAGGACAGCGGTTGGGATGAAAAACTGTTTTTT NA TRBJ1-4 TRBV6-5 few
CASSLDYRDMNEKLFF TGTGCCAGCAGCCTCGACTACAGGGACATGAATGAAAAACTGTTTTTT NA TRBJ1-4 TRBV28 NA
CASSAQETQYF TGTGCCAGCAGCGCCCAAGAGACCCAGTACTTC NA TRBJ2-5 TRBV9 NA
CASSQGTGESYEQYF TGCGCCAGCAGCCAAGGCACAGGTGAATCCTACGAGCAGTACTTC NA TRBJ2-7 TRBV4-3 NA
CASNRDPSNTGELFF TGCGCCAGTAACCGGGACCCTTCGAACACCGGGGAGCTGTTTTTT NA TRBJ2-2 TRBV4-1 NA
CSVEGTAEAFF TGCAGCGTTGAAGGGACGGCTGAAGCTTTCTTT NA TRBJ1-1 TRBV29-1 once
CASSLLAGGGPDTQYF TGTGCCAGCAGTTTACTAGCGGGGGGCGGTCCAGATACGCAGTATTTT TRBD2 TRBJ2-3 TRBV27 NA
CASSLLSTDTQYF TGTGCCAGCAGCTTACTGAGCACAGATACGCAGTATTTT NA TRBJ2-3 TRBV7-6 NA
CASRGQTGLKYNEQFF TGTGCCAGTCGCGGCCAAACGGGACTTAAGTACAATGAGCAGTTCTTC NA TRBJ2-1 TRBV27 NA
CASSPGPPVEQFF TGTGCCAGCAGTCCCGGGCCTCCGGTTGAGCAGTTCTTC NA TRBJ2-1 TRBV7-9 NA
CASSLTAGPQETQYF TGCGCCAGCAGCTTGACAGCGGGGCCCCAAGAGACCCAGTACTTC TRBD2 TRBJ2-5 TRBV5-1 NA
CASSETTGGSTEAFF TGTGCCAGCAGTGAAACGACAGGGGGGAGCACTGAAGCTTTCTTT TRBD1 TRBJ1-1 TRBV6-1 NA
CASSFINQPQHF TGTGCCAGCAGCTTTATAAATCAGCCCCAGCATTTT NA TRBJ1-5 TRBV6-1 NA
CASSFGLAGDRSSYEQYF TGTGCCAGCAGCTTTGGACTAGCGGGAGATAGGTCTTCTTACGAGCAGTACTTC TRBD2 TRBJ2-7 TRBV5-4 NA
CAWVTRNYGYTF TGTGCCTGGGTGACAAGAAACTATGGCTACACCTTC NA TRBJ1-2 TRBV30 NA
CASSPQGANYGYTF TGTGCCAGCTCACCACAGGGAGCTAACTATGGCTACACCTTC NA TRBJ1-2 TRBV18 NA
CAWAWGRAQETQYF TGTGCCTGGGCCTGGGGACGGGCCCAAGAGACCCAGTACTTC NA TRBJ2-5 TRBV30 NA
CASSVARAGQGYGYTF TGTGCCAGCAGCGTAGCTCGGGCGGGGCAAGGCTATGGCTACACCTTC NA TRBJ1-2 TRBV9 NA
CASSIRISNEQFF TGTGCCAGTAGTATTAGGATTTCCAATGAGCAGTTCTTC NA TRBJ2-1 TRBV19 NA
CASSLSKGGWEQYF TGTGCCAGCAGTTTATCGAAGGGTGGTTGGGAGCAGTACTTC NA TRBJ2-5 TRBV27 NA
CASSLSIDTQYF TGTGCCAGCAGCTTATCCATAGATACGCAGTATTTT NA TRBJ2-3 TRBV7-9 NA
CASSLRTGRTQYF TGCGCCAGCAGTCTTCGGACAGGGCGTACGCAGTATTTT TRBD1 TRBJ2-3 TRBV10-1 NA
CASSALDSSNQPQHF TGTGCCAGTAGTGCCCTCGACAGTTCTAATCAGCCCCAGCATTTT NA TRBJ1-5 TRBV19 NA
CASSPTGRTGELFF TGTGCCAGCAGCCCGACAGGGCGGACCGGGGAGCTGTTTTTT TRBD1 TRBJ2-2 TRBV7-7 once
CASSAGKLPEAFF TGTGCCAGCAGTGCAGGAAAATTACCTGAAGCTTTCTTT NA TRBJ1-1 TRBV6-1 NA
CASGGGVGTGANVLTF TGTGCTAGTGGTGGGGGTGTTGGGACTGGGGCCAACGTCCTGACTTTC NA TRBJ2-6 TRBV12-5 NA
CATKLLAGTTDTQYF TGTGCCACCAAGTTGCTAGCGGGGACCACAGATACGCAGTATTTT TRBD2 TRBJ2-3 TRBV2 NA